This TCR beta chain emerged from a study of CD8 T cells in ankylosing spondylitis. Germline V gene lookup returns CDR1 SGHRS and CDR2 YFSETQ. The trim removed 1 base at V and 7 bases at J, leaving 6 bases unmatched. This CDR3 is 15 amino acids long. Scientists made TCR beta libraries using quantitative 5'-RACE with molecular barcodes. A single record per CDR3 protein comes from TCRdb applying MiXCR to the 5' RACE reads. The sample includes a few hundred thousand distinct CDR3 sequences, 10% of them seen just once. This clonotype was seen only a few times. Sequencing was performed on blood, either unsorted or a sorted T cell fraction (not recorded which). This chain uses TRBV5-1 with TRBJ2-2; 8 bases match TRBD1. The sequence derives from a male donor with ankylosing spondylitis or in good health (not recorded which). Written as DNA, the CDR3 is TGCGCCAGCAGCTTGCGTCAGGGGGCCGGCGGGGAGCTGTTTTTT. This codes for CASSLRQGAGGELFF.